One and the same sample provided the 20 T cell receptor beta chains below, sequenced in a study of read filtering for tumor transcriptome and immune sequencing. The library was built from 400 ng RNA with molecular barcoded adaptors for alpha/delta and beta/gamma chains. TCRdb passed the reads through MiXCR, listing each CDR3 protein once. The sample records over 55,000 distinct CDR3 sequences, approximately 15% being singletons. The sample consisted of a population of CD138-negative cells sorted from bone marrow. The receptors were gathered from a donor over 35 with multiple myeloma.

On this clonotype: A much larger clone differs by one base, so this may be a read error. The chain has TRBV11-1 and TRBJ1-1; D gene ambiguous. The CDR3 is 14 residues long. From germline, CDR1 is SGHAT and CDR2 FQDESV (reference sequence). The CDR3 nucleotides read TGTGCCAGCTGCTTACCGGGAGATTGGACTGAAGCTTTCTTT. This gives the protein CASCLPGDWTEAFF.

This clonotype was seen ten or more times. The J gene is TRBJ2-7, the V gene TRBV29-1, with 7 bases identical to TRBD1. After removal of 7 bases from V and 1 base from J, the junction contained 1 base not matched to a gene. The CDR3 runs 11 residues. Germline V lookup: CDR1 SQVTM, CDR2 ANQGSEA. Here the CDR3 DNA reads TGCAGCGGGGGACAGTCCTACGAGCAGTACTTC. It yields the protein CSGGQSYEQYF.

The V and J genes are TRBV20-1 and TRBJ2-3; 13 bases line up with TRBD2. V was clipped by 1 base and J by 4 bases; unmatched bases: 5. Germline V gene lookup returns CDR1 DFQATT and CDR2 SNEGSKA (reference sequence). This CDR3 spans 16 amino acids. CDR3 DNA: TGCAGTGCTAGAGGTGGACTAGCGGGAGTTGCAGATACGCAGTATTTT. Encoded protein: CSARGGLAGVADTQYF.

A note on this clonotype: A single base separates this from a much larger clone, so it may be a read error. V gene TRBV6-2 or TRBV6-3 combines with J gene TRBJ2-7, with 10 bases identical to TRBD2. The germline V gene encodes CDR1 MNHEY and CDR2 SVGEGT. This CDR3 region has 18 residues. V was clipped by 2 bases and J by 2 bases; unmatched bases: 12. The CDR3 coding sequence is TGTGCCAGCAGTTACCCGCTTCAGGGGACTAGCGAAACCTACGAGCAGTACTTC. It is translated as CASSYPLQGTSETYEQYF.

This clonotype was observed many times. The V gene is TRBV19, the J gene TRBJ2-2, with 7 bases aligning to TRBD1. V gave up 3 bases and J gave up 6 bases; unmatched junction bases: 4. Germline CDR1 reads LNHDA; CDR2 reads SQIVND (reference sequence). This CDR3 comprises 14 residues. CDR3 sequence reads: CASSIGQVAGELFF. CDR3 DNA: TGTGCCAGTAGTATCGGACAGGTTGCCGGGGAGCTGTTTTTT.

About this clonotype: A much larger clone lies a single base off, so this may be a read error. V is TRBV19 and J is TRBJ2-7, with 8 nucleotides matching TRBD1. Germline-derived CDR1 and CDR2 are LNHDA and SQIVND (reference sequence). V lost 8 bases and J lost 4; bases outside the gene matches: 10. The CDR3 contains 14 residues. CDR3 coding DNA: TGTGCCAGTGGTCCGAGGACAGGGCGGTACGAGCAGTACTTC. This translates into CASGPRTGRYEQYF. Using reference TRBV19 and TRBJ2-7 for the parts outside the CDR3, the full variable domain is DGGITQSPKYLFRKEGQNVTLSCEQNLNHDAMYWYRQDPGQGLRLIYYSQIVNDFQKGDIAEGYSVSREKKESFPLTVTSAQKNPTAFYLCASGPRTGRYEQYFGPGTRLTVT.

The chain couples TRBV18 to TRBJ1-2; 7 nucleotides match TRBD1. Germline loops: CDR1 KGHSH, CDR2 LQKENI. The CDR3 sequence is 20 residues long. Germline trimming cut 3 bases from V and 2 bases from J; bases unmatched to any gene: 21. CDR3 sequence (DNA): TGTGCCAGCTCACCTCTGTCCGCCGGGGGGACAGCCTCTGTCAACTATGGCTACACCTTC. It is translated as CASSPLSAGGTASVNYGYTF.

At least ten counts were recorded for this clonotype. The chain is built from TRBV29-1 and TRBJ2-7, with D perhaps being TRBD1 or TRBD2 (5 bases each). The germline V and J ends were trimmed by 5 bases and 5 bases, with 16 bases remaining between them. In germline, CDR1 is SQVTM, CDR2 ANQGSEA. This CDR3 has 13 amino acids. CDR3 nucleotide sequence: TGCAGCGTTCGGTGGGGGAGTGGAAACGAGCAGTACTTC. It translates to CSVRWGSGNEQYF.

The table lists this clonotype with a count of one. The chain carries TRBV29-1 and TRBJ1-5; TRBD1 is a possible D gene (6 bases). Germline lookup yields CDR1 SQVTM and CDR2 ANQGSEA. The germline V and J ends were trimmed by 6 bases and 2 bases, with 14 bases remaining between them. This CDR3 spans 14 amino acids. The CDR3 DNA reads as TGCAGCGTGGGAGGGGGTTTCGGCAATCAGCCCCAGCATTTT. Its protein is CSVGGGFGNQPQHF.

Comments on this clonotype: A much larger clone lies one base from this, so it may be a read error. The chain is built from TRBV7-4 and TRBJ1-1, with D hard to call. The CDR3 is 14 residues long. Germline V gene sequence: CDR1 SGHVT, CDR2 SQSDAQ. CDR3 sequence (DNA): TGTGCCAGCAGCCCGCGACGTGCTGGCACTGAAGTTTTCTTT. Protein product: CASSPRRAGTEVFF.

This clonotype was counted at least ten times. The chain combines TRBV19 with TRBJ2-7; no clear D. There are 14 residues in the CDR3. Germline V gives CDR1 LNHDA, CDR2 SQIVND (reference sequence). The V end lost 5 bases, the J end lost 6 bases, and 17 bases lay between the germline ends. The CDR3 protein is CASSPAEYDGEQYF. In DNA form, the CDR3 reads TGTGCCAGTAGTCCGGCGGAGTATGACGGCGAGCAGTACTTC.

This clonotype has a single count. A much more abundant neighbour one base away suggests this may be a read error. The rearrangement links TRBV5-1 to TRBJ2-3; D unclear. The V gene's germline CDR1 is SGHRS and CDR2 YFSETQ. V was pared by 2 bases and J by 2 bases, with 21 bases between. The CDR3 totals 18 residues. CDR3 nucleotides: TGCGCCAGCAGCTTTCTACTCTCCCAGCCCTTAACCACAGATACGCAGTATTTT. Translating gives CASSFLLSQPLTTDTQYF.

Concerning this clonotype: This is likely an artifact of a read error, given a far larger clone one base away. The chain joins TRBV20-1 to TRBJ2-7; D is uncertain. CDR1 is DFQATT, CDR2 SNEGSKA, per germline (reference sequence). Trimming removed 6 bases from V and 7 bases from J, with 19 bases in between. The CDR3 covers 13 residues. The CDR3 loop reads CSAVAFTYNEQYF. In nucleotides, the CDR3 is TGCAGTGCGGTAGCCTTTACCTACAATGAGCAGTACTTC.

This clonotype was seen a few times. The gene calls are TRBV7-8 and TRBJ2-3; 7 bases fit TRBD2. The CDR3 loop spans 15 amino acids. In germline, CDR1 is SGHVS, CDR2 FQNEAQ. Trimming removed 1 base from V and 3 bases from J; junction bases left unmatched: 4. The CDR3 here is CASSLGREWTDTQYF. The CDR3, as DNA: TGTGCCAGCAGCTTAGGGCGGGAGTGGACAGATACGCAGTATTTT.

This clonotype has at least ten counts. The V gene is TRBV6-5, the J gene TRBJ2-6; D is unresolved. Trimming took off 7 bases at V and 3 bases at J, with 4 bases between the two ends. The CDR3 is 12 amino acids. From germline, CDR1 is MNHEY and CDR2 SVGAGI. The CDR3, as DNA: TGTGCCAGCAAGAGTGGGGCCAACGTCCTGACTTTC. This encodes CASKSGANVLTF.

This clonotype was seen repeatedly, ten times or more. V usage is TRBV30 and J usage is TRBJ2-1, with 9 bases lining up with TRBD2. The germline V gene encodes CDR1 GTSNPN and CDR2 SVGIG (reference sequence). This CDR3 spans 15 amino acids. J lost 7 bases, V lost 4 bases, and 11 bases had no gene match. CDR3 in amino acids: CAWTGSGSGWNEQFF. The CDR3 nucleotides read TGTGCCTGGACCGGTAGCGGGAGCGGTTGGAATGAGCAGTTCTTC.

This clonotype came up many times. The CDR3 region has the DNA TGTGCCAGCAGCTTAGGGCCGGGACAGGGTAGGAACGAGCAGTACTTC. Encoded protein: CASSLGPGQGRNEQYF. This chain links TRBV7-2 with TRBJ2-7, with TRBD1 matching 9 bases. V trimming: 1 base; J trimming: 5 bases; junction bases outside the gene matches: 9. Germline lookup yields CDR1 SGHTA and CDR2 FQGNSA. The CDR3 is 16 amino acids.

Ten or more counts support this clonotype. The CDR3 region is CSVDISEKLFF. In nucleotides, the CDR3 is TGCAGCGTTGATATTTCCGAAAAACTGTTTTTT. The V and J genes are TRBV29-1 and TRBJ1-4; D call uncertain. V lost 3 bases and J lost 8, with 7 bases in between. The CDR3 loop spans 11 amino acids. Germline V lookup: CDR1 SQVTM, CDR2 ANQGSEA. The full variable domain, its missing parts supplied by reference TRBV29-1 and TRBJ1-4, is SAVISQKPSRDICQRGTSLTIQCQVDSQVTMMFWYRQQPGQSLTLIATANQGSEATYESGFVIDKFPISRPNLTFSTLTVSNMSPEDSSIYLCSVDISEKLFFGSGTQLSVL.

This clonotype has ten or more counts. V is TRBV11-3 and J is TRBJ2-3; D perhaps matches TRBD1 (5 bases). Germline V lookup: CDR1 SGHNT, CDR2 YENEEA. The V end lost 5 bases, the J end lost 2 bases, and 17 bases lay between the germline ends. The CDR3 has 16 residues. The CDR3 coding sequence is TGTGCCAGCAGCCGTCCTTGGGGCGGTTCCACAGATACGCAGTATTTT. Amino acid sequence: CASSRPWGGSTDTQYF.

This clonotype was seen many times. CDR3 DNA: TGCGCCAGCAGCCAAGTAGAGGGGGCCCGGCACACTGAAGCTTTCTTT. Amino acids: CASSQVEGARHTEAFF. The chain links TRBV4-1 to TRBJ1-1, with TRBD1 matching over 7 bases. The CDR3 is 16 residues long. Germline V CDR1 and CDR2: MGHRA, YSYEKL. V lost 1 base, J lost 3 bases, and 8 bases stayed unmatched.